Each of the 10 T cell receptor beta chains below was sequenced from the same sample in a study of blood T cell repertoires in COVID-19 (dated by TCRdb to 2020 to 2021). The method was the immunoSEQ multiplex PCR assay. Imported from immuneACCESS, the table was reduced by TCRdb to in-frame sequences with V and J called. These copies leave out some clones; in studies compared against another copy, an unresolved V gene accounts for under half, and the cause of the remainder is not known. Recorded for this sample are a few hundred thousand clones; approximately 85% of them occurred a single time. The ten largest clones represent under 2.5% of the sample. Material for sequencing was PBMCs or T cells enriched from blood (not recorded which). All receptors come from a man under 40 who had recovered from COVID-19.

The chain's CDR3 is CASSPDRDSNTEAFF. As DNA, the CDR3 is TGTGCCAGCAGCCCGGACAGGGACTCGAACACTGAAGCTTTCTTT. V is TRBV4-2 and J is TRBJ1-1; the match to TRBD1 covers 8 bases. The V gene's germline CDR1 is LGHNA and CDR2 YNFKEQ. V was pared by 4 bases and J by 1 base, with 5 bases of the junction left unmatched. The CDR3 covers 15 residues.

The chain recombines TRBV5-1 with TRBJ1-4, with 7 bases that match TRBD1. Germline V gene lookup returns CDR1 SGHRS and CDR2 YFSETQ. The length of the CDR3 is 14 residues. V lost 4 bases to trimming and J lost 8 bases; unmatched junction nucleotides: 8. The CDR3 sequence: CASSLGQENEKLFF. The CDR3 DNA reads as TGCGCCAGCAGCCTAGGACAGGAAAACGAAAAACTGTTTTTT.

This chain connects TRBV9 to TRBJ1-5; D might be TRBD1 (5 bases). CDR3 length: 15 amino acids. Trimming cost V 2 bases and J 1 base, with 10 bases left between them. Germline values: CDR1 SGDLS, CDR2 YYNGEE. The CDR3, as DNA: TGTGCCAGCAGCGTTGGAGGGGTAAGCAATCAGCCCCAGCATTTT. Encoded protein: CASSVGGVSNQPQHF.

The gene calls are TRBV9 and TRBJ1-2; the match to TRBD1 covers 8 bases. CDR1 and CDR2 (germline): SGDLS, YYNGEE. CDR3 length: 15 residues. V lost 0 bases, J lost 4 bases, and 5 bases stayed unmatched. As DNA, the CDR3 is TGTGCCAGCAGCGTAGATCTAGACAGGGGCTATGGCTACACCTTC. Residues: CASSVDLDRGYGYTF.

The chain has TRBV4-1 and TRBJ2-3; perhaps TRBD1 as D (6 bases). The CDR3 is 16 amino acids. Germline CDR1 is MGHRA and CDR2 is YSYEKL. V lost 3 bases and J 1 base, leaving 14 bases between the germline ends. CDR3 sequence: CASSQGQGKGTDTQYF. CDR3 bases: TGCGCCAGCAGCCAGGGGCAGGGGAAGGGCACAGATACGCAGTATTTT.

The rearrangement uses TRBV12-3 or TRBV12-4 and TRBJ1-1, with TRBD1 identical over 7 bases. This CDR3 comprises 13 residues. Germline trimming cut 7 bases from V and 6 bases from J; bases unmatched to any gene: 8. The CDR3 region has the DNA TGTGCCAGCACCGAGGGGGCATACGCTGAAGCTTTCTTT. The encoded protein is CASTEGAYAEAFF.

The genes are TRBV9 and TRBJ2-5, with a tentative D call TRBD2 (6 bases). Germline CDR1 reads SGDLS; CDR2 reads YYNGEE. The V gene lost 3 bases and the J gene lost 3 bases, with 15 bases spanning the gap. This CDR3 is 15 amino acids long. Written as DNA, the CDR3 is TGTGCCAGCAGCGAGGGCATGCGCGGGGAAGAGACCCAGTACTTC. Its protein is CASSEGMRGEETQYF.

This chain connects TRBV20-1 to TRBJ2-1, with D perhaps matching TRBD2 (5 bases). Trimming took 5 bases from V and 9 from J, leaving 11 bases between them. Germline V gives CDR1 DFQATT, CDR2 SNEGSKA (reference sequence). This CDR3 region has 11 residues. This chain's CDR3 is CSALSSIEQFF. The DNA for the CDR3 is TGCAGTGCTCTCTCTAGCATTGAGCAGTTCTTC.

V and J are TRBV5-1 and TRBJ2-7, with TRBD1 matching 9 bases. The V segment lost 4 bases and the J segment 6 bases; nucleotides outside the gene matches: 11. Germline V lookup: CDR1 SGHRS, CDR2 YFSETQ. This CDR3 comprises 15 residues. The DNA for the CDR3 is TGCGCCAGCAGCCCGACAGGGGGAGTGTGGCTCGAGCAGTACTTC. Translation gives CASSPTGGVWLEQYF.

The chain uses TRBV10-1 and TRBJ1-1; D ambiguous. In germline, CDR1 is WNHNN, CDR2 SYGVQD (reference sequence). The germline V and J ends were trimmed by 2 bases and 2 bases, with 12 bases remaining between them. This CDR3 region has 15 residues. CDR3 residues: CASSEERPVNTEAFF. The CDR3 DNA is TGCGCCAGCAGTGAGGAGAGGCCGGTCAACACTGAAGCTTTCTTT.